This TCR beta chain was found in a study of T cells in Graves' hyperthyroidism and ophthalmopathy. Broader study findings: In validation, the model predicted ophthalmopathy. These predictions came a median about 6 months before onset.

In the case of this clonotype: Its target is unknown.

RNA transcripts yielded amplified TCR beta CDR3 regions. The HTBI primer set drove a first-round RT-PCR of the TCR CDR3. One entry per CDR3 protein, called by TCRdb with MiXCR from the multiplex PCR reads. The sample has some 600,000 distinct CDR3 sequences; under 60% are singletons. The study defined stable Graves' hyperthyroidism as no ophthalmopathy progression within 18 months. Hyperthyroidism, newly diagnosed and lasting under 2 months, affected patients aged 18 to 65. Researchers barred patients who had uncontrolled infection, other autoimmune disease, pregnancy or lactation. The CDR3 contains 14 residues. Trimming removed 3 bases from V and 5 bases from J, with 13 bases in between. Germline V lookup: CDR1 SEHNR, CDR2 FQNEAQ (reference sequence).

This chain links TRBV7-9 with TRBJ2-5, with D maybe TRBD2 (6 bases). This clonotype was obtained from a woman aged 18-29 years with Graves' hyperthyroidism. Sequenced input: peripheral blood or thyroid tissue (not recorded which). CDR3 amino acids: CASSLVGRIETQYF. The DNA for the CDR3 is TGTGCCAGCAGCTTGGTAGGGAGGATCGAGACCCAGTACTTC.